The present T cell receptor beta chain was sequenced within a study of blood T cell repertoires in COVID-19. For the study at large: T cells, B-cell-depleted T cells, or PBMCs supplied cDNA or gDNA.

Authors' methods: How many nucleated cells were present was estimated from reference gene primer amplification. Sequencing used immunoSEQ multiplex PCR; TCRdb keeps in-frame clones, though not all of them. V, J and clone size are those of that table, while D and trimming were read from the DNA. The sample includes some 200,000 clones, about 89% seen only once; the top ten take approximately 0.8%. The V segment lost 1 base and the J segment 7 bases; nucleotides outside the gene matches: 6. This CDR3 contains 15 residues. The germline V gene encodes CDR1 LGHDT and CDR2 YNNKEL (reference sequence). This sequence originates from a young woman who had recovered from COVID-19. Sequencing was carried out using PBMCs or T cells enriched from blood (not recorded which). The rearrangement joins TRBV3-1 (or the pseudogene TRBV3-2) to TRBJ2-7; 11 bases align to TRBD2. The CDR3 sequence: CASSQADGLAGEQYF. CDR3 in DNA: TGTGCCAGCAGCCAAGCCGATGGACTAGCGGGTGAGCAGTACTTC.